The 12 T cell receptor beta chains presented below share a single source sample, sequenced in a study of blood T cells in healthy people across ages. A sample-barcoded 5' primer and a J-beta primer mix were used in a second PCR of roughly 7 to 12 cycles. TCRdb fed the 5' RACE reads into MiXCR, producing one record per CDR3 protein. This sample has more than 900,000 distinct CDR3 sequences, with about 23% found just once. These data are also associated with another study on T cells of mothers and their children.

The source material was blood. The receptors were sampled from a girl aged 2 to 10 in good health.

This clonotype came up a few times. This chain joins TRBV12-3 or TRBV12-4 and TRBJ2-1, with D possibly matching TRBD1 (6 bases). With 2 bases removed from V and 0 bases from J, the gap between germline ends came to 23 bases. The CDR3 loop spans 20 amino acids. The CDR3 nucleotides are TGTGCCAGCAGTTTAACCACAGGGAGACCCATCTATAGCTCCTACAATGAGCAGTTCTTC. Its protein is CASSLTTGRPIYSSYNEQFF.

This chain links TRBV28 with TRBJ2-5; no definite D call. The J call may be mistaken, given a closer DNA end match to TRBJ2-7. This CDR3 contains 15 residues. Germline assignment: CDR1 MDHEN and CDR2 SYDVKM. This chain's CDR3 is CASSSRRVNPYEQYF. In DNA, the CDR3 is TGTGCCAGCAGTTCCCGAAGGGTTAACCCCTACGAGCAGTACTTC.

This chain uses TRBV25-1 with TRBJ2-1; TRBD1 agrees at 7 bases. Germline trimming cut 3 bases from V and 4 bases from J; bases unmatched to any gene: 9. CDR3 length: 16 amino acids. CDR1 and CDR2 from the germline V gene are MGHDK and SYGVNS. In DNA form, the CDR3 reads TGTGCCAGCAGTGATAGGGGGCGGCCACAATACAATGAGCAGTTCTTC. Protein: CASSDRGRPQYNEQFF.

This clonotype has a handful of counts. The chain combines TRBV18 with TRBJ2-7; D call uncertain. The germline gives CDR1 KGHSH, CDR2 LQKENI. The CDR3 extends over 14 amino acids. Trimming removed 2 bases at V and 0 bases at J, with 8 bases between. CDR3 nucleotide sequence: TGTGCCAGCTCACCAGGTGTATCCTCCTACGAGCAGTACTTC. Translating gives CASSPGVSSYEQYF.

This clonotype was seen a few times. The V gene is TRBV25-1, the J gene TRBJ2-7; the match to TRBD1 covers 10 bases. Germline V gene lookup returns CDR1 MGHDK and CDR2 SYGVNS. The CDR3 loop spans 15 amino acids. With 6 bases clipped from V and 3 bases from J, the junction kept 8 bases outside the gene matches. For the CDR3, the DNA is TGTGCCAGCAGGGGGGACAGGGGTTTATTCTACGAGCAGTACTTC. This translates into CASRGDRGLFYEQYF.

The rearrangement uses TRBV7-9 and TRBJ1-2; D is unclear. Germline lookup yields CDR1 SEHNR and CDR2 FQNEAQ (reference sequence). The CDR3 loop spans 14 amino acids. V lost 1 base and J 7 bases, leaving 13 bases between the germline ends. The CDR3 DNA follows: TGTGCCAGCAGCTTAGACCTCACCGGCGGTGGCTACACCTTC. This encodes CASSLDLTGGGYTF.

The genes are TRBV3-1 and TRBJ2-1; 7 bases line up with TRBD2. Germline values: CDR1 LGHDT, CDR2 YNNKEL (reference sequence). J was trimmed by 7 bases and V by 2 bases; bases with no gene match: 8. The CDR3 is 15 residues long. The CDR3 DNA reads TGTGCCAGCAGCCAAAGAGCGGGGCGGGGGAATGAGCAGTTCTTC. The encoded protein is CASSQRAGRGNEQFF.

This clonotype has more than one count but fewer than ten. The J gene is TRBJ2-5, the V gene TRBV2; the D is unclear. Germline V CDR1 and CDR2: SNHLY, FYNNEI. This CDR3 has 15 amino acids. The V and J ends lost 4 bases and 5 bases respectively, with 17 bases between them. The CDR3 bases are TGTGCCAGCAGTGCTTCCCCGGGCCTACAGGAGACCCAGTACTTC. Its protein is CASSASPGLQETQYF. The variable domain in full, completed from reference TRBV2 and TRBJ2-5, reads EPEVTQTPSHQVTQMGQEVILRCVPISNHLYFYWYRQILGQKVEFLVSFYNNEISEKSEIFDDQFSVERPDGSNFTLKIRSTKLEDSAMYFCASSASPGLQETQYFGPGTRLLVL.

This clonotype was detected many times. The V and J genes are TRBV20-1 and TRBJ2-2; 9 bases are a match to TRBD2. The CDR3 is 16 amino acids. The germline CDR1 and CDR2 sequences are DFQATT and SNEGSKA (reference sequence). The V and J ends lost 0 bases and 4 bases, in that order; junction bases with no gene match: 6. CDR3 region: CSARDKTSGLTGELFF. As DNA, the CDR3 is TGCAGTGCTAGAGATAAGACTAGCGGACTCACCGGGGAGCTGTTTTTT.

This clonotype was detected a few times. The chain carries TRBV7-9 and TRBJ1-2; D gene unclear. CDR3 length equals 14 residues. The germline V gene has CDR1 SEHNR and CDR2 FQNEAQ (reference sequence). Trimming removed 9 bases from V and 4 bases from J, with 18 bases in between. This CDR3 is CASCRSTDLYGYTF. The CDR3 bases are TGTGCCAGTTGCCGCTCAACCGATCTCTATGGCTACACCTTC.

In its sample, this clonotype was seen a few times. At one end the junction does not follow the germline gene, possibly because of a read error. V usage is TRBV7-7 and J usage is TRBJ1-3; maybe TRBD1 (5 bases). Germline CDR1 reads SSHAT; CDR2 reads FNYEAQ (reference sequence). CDR3 length: 13 amino acids. The CDR3 sequence: CASSLAPGDTIYF. In DNA, the CDR3 is TGTGCTAGCAGCTTAGCGCCGGGGGACACCATATATTTT.

The genes are TRBV28 and TRBJ2-1, with 7 bases aligning to TRBD2. Germline loops: CDR1 MDHEN, CDR2 SYDVKM. J was trimmed by 6 bases and V by 6 bases; bases with no gene match: 14. There are 16 residues in the CDR3. The CDR3 loop is CASRPPGGSFLNEQFF. CDR3 coding DNA: TGTGCCAGCAGACCCCCTGGCGGGAGCTTTCTCAATGAGCAGTTCTTC.